Presented here are 26 T cell receptor beta chains from one specimen sequenced in a study of regulatory T cells in long-lasting Graves disease. Combining iRepertoire HTBI primers with Arm-PCR of CDR3 regions, the authors built TCR beta libraries. TCRdb analysed the multiplex PCR reads with MiXCR anew, one entry per CDR3 protein. This sample has some 340,000 distinct CDR3 sequences, with around 11% found just once. Regarding time point: newly diagnosed GD, antithyroid drugs for less than 3 months. The TCR library was made from RNA extracted from PBMCs. Another study also made use of these data, one on T cells in Graves' hyperthyroidism and ophthalmopathy.

Sample: peripheral blood mononuclear cells (PBMCs), taken at new diagnosis, from a patient treated with antithyroid drugs. The receptors originated from a woman younger than 30 with Graves disease.

This clonotype was recorded a few times. This rearrangement joins TRBV5-1 to TRBJ2-1; 10 nucleotides line up with TRBD1. The CDR3 sequence is 13 residues long. Germline V gene sequence: CDR1 SGHRS, CDR2 YFSETQ. V gave up 3 bases and J gave up 16 bases; unmatched junction bases: 10. The CDR3 DNA follows: TGCGCCAGCAGCTCCCGGGACAGGGGAGTCAAATTCTTC. Protein sequence: CASSSRDRGVKFF.

This clonotype was counted at least ten times. The rearrangement joins TRBV7-2 to TRBJ2-3; 11 nucleotides align to TRBD2. The V gene's germline CDR1 is SGHTA and CDR2 FQGNSA. The junction had 7 bases not matched to a gene; V was cut back by 4 bases and J by 4 bases. CDR3 length equals 16 residues. CDR3 in amino acids: CASSYQTSGIADTQYF. Written as DNA, the CDR3 is TGTGCCAGCAGCTACCAGACTAGCGGGATCGCAGATACGCAGTATTTT.

V and J are TRBV4-3 and TRBJ2-5; 14 nucleotides match TRBD2. Germline values: CDR1 LGHNA, CDR2 YSLEER. This CDR3 contains 17 residues. With V trimmed by 4 bases and J by 3 bases, 7 bases remained unmatched. This CDR3 is CASSPGGLAGDKETQYF. The CDR3 bases are TGCGCCAGCAGCCCCGGGGGACTAGCGGGGGACAAAGAGACCCAGTACTTC.

This clonotype was counted ten times or more. V and J are TRBV9 and TRBJ2-5, with D maybe TRBD1 (6 bases). The V end was cut by 4 bases, the J end by 2 bases, with 21 bases between. The CDR3 sequence is 17 residues long. The germline V gene encodes CDR1 SGDLS and CDR2 YYNGEE. The CDR3, as DNA: TGTGCCAGCAGCCCCCGCTGGGACAACGTGGGGCAAGAGACCCAGTACTTC. Its protein is CASSPRWDNVGQETQYF.

This clonotype was detected many times. The gene calls are TRBV7-3 and TRBJ1-1, with a weak D call TRBD1 (5 bases). Trimming took off 4 bases at V and 1 base at J, with 10 bases between the two ends. The CDR3 runs to 14 residues. Germline V lookup: CDR1 SGHTA, CDR2 FQGTGA. The CDR3 region has the DNA TGTGCCAGCAGCTCTTCGACAGCGAACACTGAAGCTTTCTTT. Amino acids: CASSSSTANTEAFF.

At least ten counts were recorded for this clonotype. The chain employs TRBV6-1 and TRBJ2-1, with TRBD2 identical over 14 bases. CDR3 length: 18 amino acids. V lost 7 bases, J lost 1 base, and 9 bases stayed unmatched. The V gene's germline CDR1 is MNHNS and CDR2 SASEGT. CDR3 coding DNA: TGTGCCAGCACTTGGGGACTAGCGGGGGAGAAGTCCTACAATGAGCAGTTCTTC. This gives the protein CASTWGLAGEKSYNEQFF.

A few counts support this clonotype. The chain has TRBV20-1 and TRBJ2-1; 12 bases map to TRBD2. The junction had 12 bases not matched to a gene; V was cut back by 6 bases and J by 0 bases. This CDR3 comprises 18 residues. Germline loops: CDR1 DFQATT, CDR2 SNEGSKA (reference sequence). The CDR3 DNA reads as TGCAGTGCCCAACTAGCGGGGGGCCTCTGGAGCTCCTACAATGAGCAGTTCTTC. Translated, it gives CSAQLAGGLWSSYNEQFF.

This clonotype is a singleton in its sample. J is TRBJ2-6 and V is TRBV18; D is possibly TRBD1 (5 bases). This CDR3 spans 18 amino acids. The V gene lost 4 bases and the J gene lost 0 bases, with 16 bases spanning the gap. In germline, CDR1 is KGHSH, CDR2 LQKENI. This chain's CDR3 is CASSQFTRQYSGANVLTF. CDR3 sequence (DNA): TGTGCCAGCTCACAGTTTACCCGACAGTACTCTGGGGCCAACGTCCTGACTTTC.

This clonotype showed up just a few times. Since a much larger clone is just one base distant, this may be a read error. The J gene is TRBJ1-1, the V gene TRBV2; 7 nucleotides agree with TRBD1. The V gene's germline CDR1 is SNHLY and CDR2 FYNNEI. With 7 bases clipped from V and 1 base from J, the junction kept 6 bases outside the gene matches. CDR3 length: 14 amino acids. In DNA form, the CDR3 reads TGTGCCAGCACCCGGGACAGATGGAACACTGAAGCTTTCTTT. This sequence encodes CASTRDRWNTEAFF.

The chain carries TRBV6-4 and TRBJ2-3, with 9 bases aligning to TRBD2. The CDR3 is 15 amino acids. The germline CDR1 and CDR2 sequences are MRHNA and SNTAGT. V dropped 5 bases and J dropped 4; count of bases not matched to a gene: 7. CDR3 coding DNA: TGTGCCAGCAGTCGTAGTAGCGGGAGTCCAGATACGCAGTATTTT. Amino acids: CASSRSSGSPDTQYF.

Details on this clonotype: An end of the junction does not agree with germline; a read error may underlie this. V gene TRBV7-9 combines with J gene TRBJ2-7, with a tentative D call TRBD1 (5 bases). Per germline, CDR1 SEHNR and CDR2 FQNEAQ (reference sequence). This CDR3 is 12 amino acids long. The CDR3 spells CASSLVSWGMLF. In DNA form, the CDR3 reads TGTGCCAGCAGCTTAGTTTCTTGGGGCATGCTCTTC.

This clonotype was found a few times. V is TRBV19 and J is TRBJ2-1; 8 nucleotides line up with TRBD2. Germline-derived CDR1 and CDR2 are LNHDA and SQIVND (reference sequence). V was pared by 3 bases and J by 6 bases, with 7 bases of the junction left unmatched. The CDR3 is 15 amino acids. CDR3 sequence reads: CASSMGGRPSNEQFF. CDR3 DNA sequence: TGTGCCAGTAGTATGGGCGGGAGGCCCTCCAATGAGCAGTTCTTC.

This clonotype was recorded at least ten times. The chain links TRBV5-1 to TRBJ1-2; TRBD1 matches 8 bases. Germline trimming cut 4 bases from V and 5 bases from J; bases unmatched to any gene: 7. Germline CDR1 SGHRS, CDR2 YFSETQ. The CDR3 sequence is 14 residues long. The CDR3 DNA follows: TGCGCCAGCAGCCTACAGGGGGAATTATATGGCTACACCTTC. It encodes CASSLQGELYGYTF.

This clonotype has a count of ten or more. This chain joins TRBV7-3 and TRBJ2-2; 12 nucleotides match TRBD2. There are 13 residues in the CDR3. The V gene's germline CDR1 is SGHTA and CDR2 FQGTGA. V gave up 10 bases and J gave up 6 bases; unmatched junction bases: 3. For the CDR3, the DNA is TGTGCCACCGGGACTAGCGGGCCCGGGGAGCTGTTTTTT. Its protein product is CATGTSGPGELFF.

In this sample, this clonotype turned up many times. This chain connects TRBV12-3 or TRBV12-4 to TRBJ2-4; 7 bases match TRBD2. CDR3 size: 16 residues. The trim removed 2 bases at V and 0 bases at J, leaving 4 bases unmatched. Here the CDR3 DNA reads TGTGCCAGCAGTTTATGGGGGGGTCTAGCCAAAAACATTCAGTACTTC. Protein product: CASSLWGGLAKNIQYF.

The chain recombines TRBV20-1 with TRBJ2-3; a weak D match, TRBD2 (7 bases). The CDR3 is 15 residues long. Germline V gives CDR1 DFQATT, CDR2 SNEGSKA (reference sequence). The germline V and J ends were trimmed by 3 bases and 2 bases, with 15 bases remaining between them. The DNA of the CDR3 is TGCAGTGCTAGTTGGGGGCGGGAGTTCACAGATACGCAGTATTTT. Encoded protein: CSASWGREFTDTQYF.

This clonotype was seen only a few times. The V and J genes are TRBV6-2 or TRBV6-3 and TRBJ2-2, with D possibly matching TRBD2 (6 bases). The length of the CDR3 is 18 residues. V was pared by 0 bases and J by 5 bases, with 19 bases between. Per the germline V gene, CDR1 is MNHEY and CDR2 is SVGEGT. The chain's CDR3 is CASSYSRNHGSFTGELFF. In DNA, the CDR3 is TGTGCCAGCAGTTACTCACGTAACCACGGGAGTTTTACCGGGGAGCTGTTTTTT.

V and J are TRBV11-2 and TRBJ1-2; weak D call: TRBD1 (5 bases). Trimming pared 4 bases from V and 5 bases from J, leaving 14 bases between. The length of the CDR3 is 14 residues. The germline V gene has CDR1 SGHAT and CDR2 FQNNGV. The CDR3 nucleotides are TGTGCCAGCAGCTCATGGGACTCGTCTTATGGCTACACCTTC. Protein product: CASSSWDSSYGYTF.

V gene TRBV6-2 or TRBV6-3 combines with J gene TRBJ1-2, with D unclear. Trimming stripped 1 base from V and 4 bases from J, with 10 bases between. Germline assignment: CDR1 MNHEY and CDR2 SVGEGT. The CDR3 contains 14 residues. The DNA of the CDR3 is TGTGCCAGCAGTTACTTGGCAGGAATCTATGGCTACACCTTC. Translation: CASSYLAGIYGYTF.

This clonotype was counted a few times. The CDR3 nucleotides read TGCGCCAGCAGTGAGACAAATAGCAATCAGCCCCAGCATTTT. It translates to CASSETNSNQPQHF. The V call is TRBV10-2, the J call TRBJ1-5; D remains ambiguous. Germline V CDR1 and CDR2: WSHSY, SAAADI. The CDR3 has 14 residues. V lost 2 bases, J lost 0 bases, and 5 bases lay in between.

This clonotype showed up many times. V usage is TRBV7-2 and J usage is TRBJ1-5, with 7 positions matching TRBD1. The germline V gene has CDR1 SGHTA and CDR2 FQGNSA. CDR3 size: 14 residues. Trimming at V came to 5 bases and at J to 10 bases, leaving 11 bases not matched to a gene. The CDR3 protein is CASSPGGGNRPQHF. Written as DNA, the CDR3 is TGTGCCAGCAGCCCAGGGGGGGGCAATCGACCCCAGCATTTT.

The genes are TRBV20-1 and TRBJ2-1; D is unresolved. Germline V CDR1 and CDR2: DFQATT, SNEGSKA (reference sequence). This CDR3 comprises 15 residues. With 0 bases removed from V and 0 bases from J, the gap between germline ends came to 9 bases. CDR3 nucleotides: TGCAGTGCTAGAGACTACCCGAGCTCCTACAATGAGCAGTTCTTC. As protein: CSARDYPSSYNEQFF.

The V call is TRBV30, the J call TRBJ2-2; D might be TRBD1 (6 bases). Trimming cost V 7 bases and J 2 bases, with 11 bases left between them. Germline assignment: CDR1 GTSNPN and CDR2 SVGIG (reference sequence). CDR3 length: 13 amino acids. The CDR3 here is CALRTVNTGELFF. The CDR3 DNA is TGTGCCTTAAGGACAGTCAACACCGGGGAGCTGTTTTTT.

This clonotype was seen a few times. The chain joins TRBV28 to TRBJ1-6, with D unresolved. The CDR3 totals 16 residues. The V end was cut by 7 bases, the J end by 8 bases, with 21 bases between. Germline lookup yields CDR1 MDHEN and CDR2 SYDVKM. This CDR3 is CASTDTPGRMDSPLHF. The CDR3 DNA is TGTGCCAGCACCGATACCCCCGGCAGGATGGATTCACCCCTCCACTTT.

This clonotype showed up just a few times. This chain joins TRBV5-1 and TRBJ2-1; TRBD2 aligns across 9 bases. The CDR3 runs to 16 residues. J was trimmed by 6 bases and V by 4 bases; bases with no gene match: 11. The germline CDR1 and CDR2 sequences are SGHRS and YFSETQ. CDR3 sequence reads: CASSPLSGGPPNEQFF. For the CDR3, the DNA is TGCGCCAGCAGCCCCCTTAGCGGGGGCCCCCCCAATGAGCAGTTCTTC.

This clonotype was detected only a few times. V is TRBV7-2 and J is TRBJ1-2, with a tentative D call TRBD1 (5 bases). Trimming left V 9 bases short and J 3 bases short, with 17 bases between. Germline-derived CDR1 and CDR2 are SGHTA and FQGNSA. The CDR3 loop spans 14 amino acids. CDR3 nucleotide sequence: TGTGCCAGTAGGCTTGGTGGGGGTGACTATGGCTACACCTTC. Translation gives CASRLGGGDYGYTF.